These 4 T cell receptor beta chains came from one sample sequenced in a study of identical twins' blood T cells (dated by TCRdb to the early 2010s). Preparation of the library involved 5' RACE. The sample was run on an Illumina Genome Analyzer IIx. TCRdb reprocessed the public reads (quality trimming at Q25 with fastp, clone calling with MiXCR) and kept in-frame beta chains. Under each unique CDR3 protein, matching rows form one entry showing the most common genes and DNA. The sample table records about 370,000 distinct CDR3 sequences; roughly 27% of these occur just once. The ten largest clones represent about 6.1% of the sample. The sample taken for sequencing was PBMCs. Receptors were obtained from a woman aged 18-55 years in good health.

The chain uses TRBV2 and TRBJ2-1; possible D gene TRBD2, 5 bases. The CDR3 has 12 amino acids. Trimming left V 8 bases short and J 9 bases short, with 14 bases between. The germline gives CDR1 SNHLY, CDR2 FYNNEI. The DNA of the CDR3 is TGTGCCAGCGGGAGTCGTATTCCTGAGCAGTTCTTC. Protein sequence: CASGSRIPEQFF.

Regarding this clonotype: The junction departs from the called germline gene at one end, perhaps through a read error. This sequence joins TRBV6-6 and TRBJ1-6; D gene uncertain. The length of the CDR3 is 13 residues. Germline CDR1 is MNHNY and CDR2 is SVGAGI (reference sequence). The CDR3 sequence: CVSSMEEYSPLHF. The CDR3 DNA is TGTGTCAGCTCCATGGAGGAGTACTCACCCCTCCACTTT.

The rearrangement joins TRBV6-2 or TRBV6-3 to TRBJ2-7, with D uncertain. Per the germline V gene, CDR1 is MNHEY and CDR2 is SVGEGT. The CDR3 contains 12 residues. V was clipped by 7 bases and J by 0 bases, with 7 bases between them. The CDR3: CASKVGSYEQYF. The CDR3 bases are TGTGCCAGCAAAGTCGGCTCCTACGAGCAGTACTTC.

This clonotype occurred a few times. The rearrangement joins TRBV29-1 to TRBJ1-5; no clear D. Germline-derived CDR1 and CDR2 are SQVTM and ANQGSEA. The CDR3 consists of 13 residues. The V gene lost 3 bases and the J gene lost 5 bases, with 11 bases spanning the gap. The CDR3 DNA follows: TGCAGCGTTGAGGTCTATGGTGATCAGCCCCAGCATTTT. Translation: CSVEVYGDQPQHF.